One T cell receptor beta chain is described in this entry. Antigen: not known. Germline V gene lookup returns CDR1 LNHDA and CDR2 SQIVND (reference sequence). This CDR3 is 14 amino acids long. Trimming took 4 bases from V and 5 from J, leaving 14 bases between them. This specimen comes from a study of cytomegalovirus exposure and HLA in healthy donors. Study at large: About 80 million unique TCRs from HLA-typed donors were held in an early data release. The study, taken as a whole, reports: Productive status was seen about 87% or about 30% of the time for most TCR beta V segments in an earlier analysis.

PCR used 60 Vbeta primers and 13 Jbeta primers. This table comes from immunoSEQ multiplex PCR, and its TCRdb copy is limited to in-frame clones, with some not included. The sample records some 62,000 clones, 87% being singletons. The V and J genes are TRBV19 and TRBJ1-1, with D perhaps matching TRBD1 (5 bases). The TCR was taken from a man younger than 35 in good health and CMV-seronegative. What was sequenced was PBMCs. The CDR3 DNA reads TGTGCCAGTAGTAACGGGGGATTGAGGACTGAAGCTTTCTTT. Translation: CASSNGGLRTEAFF.